This T cell receptor (beta chain) was identified in a study of T cells in Graves' hyperthyroidism and ophthalmopathy. Whole-study results and caveats: Classification by a 13 V-J model distinguished ophthalmopathy from stable hyperthyroidism. Researchers found most expanded thyroid clonotypes above 0.001 in blood as well.

The authors took PBMCs from 10 ml fresh peripheral blood. Amplification targeted TCR beta CDR3 regions from RNA transcripts. The primer set for the first-round RT-PCR of the TCR CDR3 was HTBI. TCRdb re-analysed the multiplex PCR reads in MiXCR, keeping a single row per CDR3 protein. The sample holds more than 500,000 distinct CDR3 sequences, roughly 14% seen once. The CDR3 covers 18 residues. The trim removed 6 bases at V and 1 base at J, leaving 8 bases unmatched. CDR1 MRHNA and CDR2 SNTAGT come from the germline V gene. To note about this clonotype: Its antigen is still unknown.

The sequence was collected from a woman in her thirties or forties with Graves' ophthalmopathy. Sequenced input: blood. J is TRBJ2-6 and V is TRBV6-4; 11 positions agree with TRBD1. The CDR3: CASRDPGQGVSGANVLTF. CDR3 in DNA: TGTGCCAGCAGAGACCCGGGACAGGGGGTTTCTGGGGCCAACGTCCTGACTTTC.